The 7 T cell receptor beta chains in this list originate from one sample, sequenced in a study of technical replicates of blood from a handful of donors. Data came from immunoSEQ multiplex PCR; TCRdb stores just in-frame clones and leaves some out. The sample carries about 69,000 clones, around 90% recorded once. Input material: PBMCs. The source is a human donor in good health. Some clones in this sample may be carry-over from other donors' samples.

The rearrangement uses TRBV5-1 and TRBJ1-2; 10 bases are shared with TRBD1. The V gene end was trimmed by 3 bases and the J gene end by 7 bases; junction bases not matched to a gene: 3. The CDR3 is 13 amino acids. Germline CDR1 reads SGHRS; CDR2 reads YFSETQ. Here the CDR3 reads CASSWRDRGGYTF. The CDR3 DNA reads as TGCGCCAGCAGCTGGAGGGACAGGGGTGGCTACACCTTC. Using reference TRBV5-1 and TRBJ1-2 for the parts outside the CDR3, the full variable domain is KAGVTQTPRYLIKTRGQQVTLSCSPISGHRSVSWYQQTPGQGLQFLFEYFSETQRNKGNFPGRFSGRQFSNSRSEMNVSTLELGDSALYLCASSWRDRGGYTFGSGTRLTVV.

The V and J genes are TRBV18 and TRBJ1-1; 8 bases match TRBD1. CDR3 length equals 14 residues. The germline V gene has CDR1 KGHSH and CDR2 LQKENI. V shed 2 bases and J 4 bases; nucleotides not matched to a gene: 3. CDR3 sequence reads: CASSPDRGSTEAFF. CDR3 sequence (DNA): TGTGCCAGCTCACCAGACAGGGGAAGCACTGAAGCTTTCTTT.

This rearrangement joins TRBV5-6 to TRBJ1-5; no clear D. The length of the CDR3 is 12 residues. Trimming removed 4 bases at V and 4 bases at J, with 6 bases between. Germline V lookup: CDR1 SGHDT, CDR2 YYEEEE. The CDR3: CASSLNNQPQHF. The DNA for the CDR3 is TGTGCCAGCAGCCTAAATAATCAGCCCCAGCATTTT.

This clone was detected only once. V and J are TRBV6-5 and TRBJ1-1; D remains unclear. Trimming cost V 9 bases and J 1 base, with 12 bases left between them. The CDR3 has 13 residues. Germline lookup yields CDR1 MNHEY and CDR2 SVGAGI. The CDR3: CASTITPNTEAFF. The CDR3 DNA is TGTGCCAGTACAATCACACCGAACACTGAAGCTTTCTTT.

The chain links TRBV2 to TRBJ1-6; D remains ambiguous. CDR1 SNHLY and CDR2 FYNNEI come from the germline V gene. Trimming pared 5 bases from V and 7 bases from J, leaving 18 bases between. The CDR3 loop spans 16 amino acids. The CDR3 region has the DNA TGTGCCAGCAGTATTGAAGGGCGGGTTGGGAATTCACCCCTCCACTTT. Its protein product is CASSIEGRVGNSPLHF. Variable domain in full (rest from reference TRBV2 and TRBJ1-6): EPEVTQTPSHQVTQMGQEVILRCVPISNHLYFYWYRQILGQKVEFLVSFYNNEISEKSEIFDDQFSVERPDGSNFTLKIRSTKLEDSAMYFCASSIEGRVGNSPLHFGNGTRLTVT.

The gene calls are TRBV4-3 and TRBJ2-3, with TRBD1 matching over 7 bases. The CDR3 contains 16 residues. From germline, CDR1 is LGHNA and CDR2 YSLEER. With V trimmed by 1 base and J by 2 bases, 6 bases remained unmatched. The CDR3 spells CASSQGGGPNTDTQYF. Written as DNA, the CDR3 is TGCGCCAGCAGCCAAGGAGGGGGCCCCAACACAGATACGCAGTATTTT.

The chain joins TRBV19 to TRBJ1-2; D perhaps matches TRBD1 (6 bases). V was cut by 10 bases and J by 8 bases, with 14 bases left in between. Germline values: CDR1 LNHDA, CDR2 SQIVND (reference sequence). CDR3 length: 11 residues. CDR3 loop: CATRGGEGYTF. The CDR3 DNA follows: TGTGCCACCCGAGGGGGGGAAGGCTACACCTTC.